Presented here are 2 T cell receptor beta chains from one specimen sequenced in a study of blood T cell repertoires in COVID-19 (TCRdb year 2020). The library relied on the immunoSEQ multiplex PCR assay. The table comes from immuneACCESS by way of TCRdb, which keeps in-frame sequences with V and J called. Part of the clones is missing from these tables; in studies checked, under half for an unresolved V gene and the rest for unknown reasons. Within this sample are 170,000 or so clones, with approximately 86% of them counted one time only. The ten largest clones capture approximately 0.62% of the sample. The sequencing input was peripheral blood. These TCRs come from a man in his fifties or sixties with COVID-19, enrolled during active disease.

The CDR3 DNA reads as TGTGCCAGCAGTTTGGGCGGGAGATGGGAAAAACTGTTTTTT. This translates into CASSLGGRWEKLFF. The V gene is TRBV28, the J gene TRBJ1-4; D is unresolved. The V gene lost 3 bases and the J gene lost 8 bases, with 13 bases spanning the gap. Germline V gene data show CDR1 as MDHEN and CDR2 as SYDVKM. There are 14 residues in the CDR3.

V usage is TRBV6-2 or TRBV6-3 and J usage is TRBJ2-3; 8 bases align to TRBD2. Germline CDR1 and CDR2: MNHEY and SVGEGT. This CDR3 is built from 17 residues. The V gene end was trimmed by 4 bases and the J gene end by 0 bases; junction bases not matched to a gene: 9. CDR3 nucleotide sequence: TGTGCCAGCAGTTCCTTTAGCGGGGTGATCAGCACAGATACGCAGTATTTT. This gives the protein CASSSFSGVISTDTQYF.